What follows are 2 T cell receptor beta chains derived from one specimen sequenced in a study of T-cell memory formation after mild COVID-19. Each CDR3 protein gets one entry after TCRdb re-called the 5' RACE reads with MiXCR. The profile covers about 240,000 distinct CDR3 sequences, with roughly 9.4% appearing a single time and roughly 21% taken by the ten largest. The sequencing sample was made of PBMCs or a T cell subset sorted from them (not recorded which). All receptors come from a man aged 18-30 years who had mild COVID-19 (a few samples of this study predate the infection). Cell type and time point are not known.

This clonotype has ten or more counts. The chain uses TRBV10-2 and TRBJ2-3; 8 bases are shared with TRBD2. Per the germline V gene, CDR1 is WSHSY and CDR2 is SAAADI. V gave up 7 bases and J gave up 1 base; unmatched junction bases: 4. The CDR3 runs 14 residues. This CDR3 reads CASIPGGGTDTQYF. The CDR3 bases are TGCGCCAGCATCCCGGGGGGGGGCACAGATACGCAGTATTTT.

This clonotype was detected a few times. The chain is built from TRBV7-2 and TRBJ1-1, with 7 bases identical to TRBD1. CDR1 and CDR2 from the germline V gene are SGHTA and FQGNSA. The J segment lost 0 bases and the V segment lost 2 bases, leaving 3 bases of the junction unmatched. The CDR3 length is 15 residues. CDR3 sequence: CASSLSGQMNTEAFF. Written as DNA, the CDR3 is TGTGCCAGCAGCTTATCGGGACAGATGAACACTGAAGCTTTCTTT.